This TCR beta chain was observed in a study of shared clonotypes between healthy human individuals. Overall study context: The study used three CD4 naive, three CD4 memory, two CD8 naive and one CD8 memory plate per donor. Overall study results and limits: Depth was large, yet rarefaction showed that sorted-subset sequencing was incomplete.

Everyone who donated was a Caucasian adult who lived in Nashville, Tennessee. The DNA input per sorted-subset replicate PCR was about 220 ng, corresponding to some 27,000 T cell genomes. TCRdb's table, derived via immunoSEQ multiplex PCR, lists solely in-frame clones and lacks some. The table has some 2.4 million clones, 80% to 95% seen once. This clone was counted only a few times. Its antigen is not identified. The sequencing sample was made of naive CD4+ T cells from PBMCs. The subset: CD45RA+ positively selected. The TCR sequence derives from a man between 18 and 35 years old in good health. Some clones in this sample may be carry-over from other donors' samples.

In DNA, the CDR3 is TGCGCCAGCAGCCCCGGGTCTAGCAATCAGCCCCAGCATTTT. It codes for CASSPGSSNQPQHF. This chain links TRBV5-1 with TRBJ1-5; D gene uncertain. In germline, CDR1 is SGHRS, CDR2 YFSETQ. This CDR3 has 14 residues. The germline V and J ends were trimmed by 4 bases and 0 bases, with 8 bases remaining between them. The variable domain in full, with the rest retrieved from reference TRBV5-1 and TRBJ1-5, is KAGVTQTPRYLIKTRGQQVTLSCSPISGHRSVSWYQQTPGQGLQFLFEYFSETQRNKGNFPGRFSGRQFSNSRSEMNVSTLELGDSALYLCASSPGSSNQPQHFGDGTRLSIL.